One sample yielded the 4 T cell receptor beta chains listed below, sequenced in a study of T cell clonality in common variable immunodeficiency. These TCRs' antigens remain unknown. Findings of the study overall: Common variable immunodeficiency TCR beta sequences reportedly had fewer deletions and N-nucleotide insertions.

The table came from immunoSEQ multiplex PCR; TCRdb's copy has only in-frame clones and leaves some out. The data show 25,000 to 30,000 clones, with none appearing a single time. Material: peripheral blood mononuclear cells. These receptors all come from a human donor with common variable immunodeficiency.

Remarks on this clone: The read comes to an end 3 residues before the CDR3 does, leaving the germline J gene to fill in the end. The chain carries TRBV19 and TRBJ1-2; 7 nucleotides match TRBD1. Per the germline V gene, CDR1 is LNHDA and CDR2 is SQIVND (reference sequence). With 1 base clipped from V and 3 bases from J, the junction kept 5 bases outside the gene matches. The CDR3 is 15 residues long. This chain's CDR3 is CASSIVLGQYYGYTF. CDR3 bases read: TGTGCCAGTAGTATAGTTCTGGGACAGTACTATGGC. Variable domain in full (rest from reference TRBV19 and TRBJ1-2): DGGITQSPKYLFRKEGQNVTLSCEQNLNHDAMYWYRQDPGQGLRLIYYSQIVNDFQKGDIAEGYSVSREKKESFPLTVTSAQKNPTAFYLCASSIVLGQYYGYTFGSGTRLTVV.

This clone came up many times. The CDR3 is cut off 3 residues early in the read; its end comes from the germline J gene. The chain couples TRBV18 to TRBJ2-3, with 8 nucleotides matching TRBD2. The CDR3 spans 16 residues. Losses at the gene ends were 2 bases for V and 3 bases for J; bases not matched to a gene: 7. Germline V lookup: CDR1 KGHSH, CDR2 LQKENI. Partial CDR3 DNA: TGTGCCAGCTCACCAACGGCGGGGGGTATGACAGATACG. Translated, it gives CASSPTAGGMTDT. The whole CDR3 reads CASSPTAGGMTDTQYF.

This clone showed up many times. CDR3 region: CASSFVGGTGELFF. Incomplete CDR3 DNA: TGTGCCAGCAGCTTCGTAGGGGGAACCGGGGAG. The V call is TRBV7-2, the J call TRBJ2-2; a weak D match, TRBD1 (6 bases). The DNA ends 3 residues before the CDR3 does, and the rest of the CDR3 is filled in from the germline J gene. From germline, CDR1 is SGHTA and CDR2 FQGNSA. V was pared by 3 bases and J by 5 bases, with 10 bases between. The CDR3 sequence is 14 residues long.

This clone has more than one count but fewer than ten. Sequencing ends 3 residues short of the CDR3 end; the germline J gene provides the rest. The V and J genes are TRBV6-2 or TRBV6-3 and TRBJ2-3, with TRBD2 identical over 10 bases. Germline V gene sequence: CDR1 MNHEY, CDR2 SVGEGT. The junction had 2 bases not matched to a gene; V was cut back by 3 bases and J by 2 bases. The CDR3 consists of 15 residues. The DNA read from the CDR3 is TGTGCCAGCAGTTATGGACTAGCGGACACAGATACG. This translates into CASSYGLADTDT. From start to end, the CDR3 is CASSYGLADTDTQYF.